The clone carrying this TCR beta chain was detected many times. Antigen: not known. These data come from a study of regulatory T cells in long-lasting Graves disease. Libraries of TCR beta came from iRepertoire HTBI primers plus Arm-PCR of CDR3 regions. TCRdb called the multiplex PCR reads again in MiXCR, with one record for every CDR3 protein. The table lists hundreds of thousands of distinct CDR3 sequences, roughly a fifth of them singletons, with more than 6% in the top ten. General study results and limits: Persistent disease was characterized by preferential usage of TRBV28, TRBJ1-2 and TRBJ2-5. Among persistent patients, a larger number of public clonotypes were shared (about 2,800) than among newly diagnosed patients (under 1,000).

Per germline, CDR1 LGHDT and CDR2 YNNKEL (reference sequence). Trimming stripped 0 bases from V and 4 bases from J, with 9 bases between. The CDR3 has 14 residues. Time point here: persistent/refractory GD, antithyroid drugs over 5 years with positive TRAb. Isolated PBMC RNA provided the starting material for the TCR library. This receptor was identified in a female donor with Graves disease. The V call is TRBV3-1, the J call TRBJ2-5; D is uncertain. Sequencing was performed on peripheral blood mononuclear cells (PBMCs), taken when the disease was refractory, from a patient treated with antithyroid drugs. The CDR3 bases are TGTGCCAGCAGCCAAGACCACCTCGGAGAGACCCAGTACTTC. It translates to CASSQDHLGETQYF.